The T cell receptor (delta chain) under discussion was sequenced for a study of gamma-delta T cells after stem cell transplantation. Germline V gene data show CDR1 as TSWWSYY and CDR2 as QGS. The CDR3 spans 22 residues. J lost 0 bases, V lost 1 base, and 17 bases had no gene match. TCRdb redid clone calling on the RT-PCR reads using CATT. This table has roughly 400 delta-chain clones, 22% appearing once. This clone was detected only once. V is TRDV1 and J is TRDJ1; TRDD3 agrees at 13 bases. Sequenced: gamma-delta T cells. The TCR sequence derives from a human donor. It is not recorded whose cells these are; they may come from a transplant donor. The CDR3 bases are TGTGCTCTTGGGGAACCCTTCTACGGGGGTTACTGGGGGATACGGTACACCGATAAACTCATCTTT. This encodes CALGEPFYGGYWGIRYTDKLIF.